The clone carrying this TCR beta chain was observed at least ten times. These data belong to a study of T cells in Graves' hyperthyroidism and ophthalmopathy. Trimming took 1 base from V and 4 from J; bases not matched to a gene: 6. Germline V gene lookup returns CDR1 MDHEN and CDR2 SYDVKM. The CDR3 spans 16 residues. RNA transcripts yielded amplified TCR beta CDR3 regions. Using the HTBI primer set, a first-round RT-PCR was run on the TCR CDR3. TCRdb re-called the multiplex PCR reads through MiXCR, storing one row per CDR3 protein. Here the sample spans roughly 570,000 distinct CDR3 sequences, around 16% being singletons.

The sequenced sample was blood. The gene calls are TRBV28 and TRBJ2-2; 7 bases map to TRBD2. This receptor was identified in a woman under 40 with Graves' hyperthyroidism. The CDR3 DNA follows: TGTGCCAGCAGTTTATTTGCGGGAGTTTCCACCGGGGAGCTGTTTTTT. Translated: CASSLFAGVSTGELFF. The variable domain in full, completed from reference TRBV28 and TRBJ2-2, reads DVKVTQSSRYLVKRTGEKVFLECVQDMDHENMFWYRQDPGLGLRLIYFSYDVKMKEKGDIPEGYSVSREKKERFSLILESASTNQTSMYLCASSLFAGVSTGELFFGEGSRLTVL.